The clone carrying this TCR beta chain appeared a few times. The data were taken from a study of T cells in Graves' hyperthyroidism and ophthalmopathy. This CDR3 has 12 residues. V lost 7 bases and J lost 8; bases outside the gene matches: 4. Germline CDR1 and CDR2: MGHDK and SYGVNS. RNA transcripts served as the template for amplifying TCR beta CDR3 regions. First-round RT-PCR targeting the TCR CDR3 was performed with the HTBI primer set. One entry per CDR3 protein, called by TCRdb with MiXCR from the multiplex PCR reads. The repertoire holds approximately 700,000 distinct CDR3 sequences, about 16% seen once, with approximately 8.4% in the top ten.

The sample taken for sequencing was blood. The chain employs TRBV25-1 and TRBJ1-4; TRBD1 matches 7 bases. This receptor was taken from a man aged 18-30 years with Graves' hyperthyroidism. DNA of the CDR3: TGTGCCAGCATAGGGACAGCGGAAAAACTGTTTTTT. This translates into CASIGTAEKLFF.